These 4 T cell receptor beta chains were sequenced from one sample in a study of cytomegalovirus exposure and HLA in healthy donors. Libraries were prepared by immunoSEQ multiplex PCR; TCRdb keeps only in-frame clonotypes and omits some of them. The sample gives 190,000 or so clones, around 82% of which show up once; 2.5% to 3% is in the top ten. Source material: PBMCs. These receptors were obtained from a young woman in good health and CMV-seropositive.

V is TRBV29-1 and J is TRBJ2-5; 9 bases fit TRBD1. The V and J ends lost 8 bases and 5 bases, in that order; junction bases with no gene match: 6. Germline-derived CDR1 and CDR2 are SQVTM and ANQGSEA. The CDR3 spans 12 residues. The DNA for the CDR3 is TGCAGCTTCCGGGACAGGGTTGAGACCCAGTACTTC. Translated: CSFRDRVETQYF.

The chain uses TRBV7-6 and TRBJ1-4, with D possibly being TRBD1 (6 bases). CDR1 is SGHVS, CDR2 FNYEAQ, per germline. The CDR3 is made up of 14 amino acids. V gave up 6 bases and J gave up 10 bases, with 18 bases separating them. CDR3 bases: TGTGCCAGCAGTTCCGGGACAATTCAAGGAAAACTGTTTTTT. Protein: CASSSGTIQGKLFF.

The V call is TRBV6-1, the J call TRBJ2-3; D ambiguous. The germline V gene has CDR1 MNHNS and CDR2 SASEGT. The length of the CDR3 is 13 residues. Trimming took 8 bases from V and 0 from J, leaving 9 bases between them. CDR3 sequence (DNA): TGTGCCAGCGGGCGCTCAAGCACAGATACGCAGTATTTT. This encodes CASGRSSTDTQYF.

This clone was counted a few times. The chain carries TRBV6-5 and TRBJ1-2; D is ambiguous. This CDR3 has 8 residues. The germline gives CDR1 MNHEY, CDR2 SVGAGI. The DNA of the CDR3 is TGTGATGGCTGTGGCTACACCTTC. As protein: CDGCGYTF.